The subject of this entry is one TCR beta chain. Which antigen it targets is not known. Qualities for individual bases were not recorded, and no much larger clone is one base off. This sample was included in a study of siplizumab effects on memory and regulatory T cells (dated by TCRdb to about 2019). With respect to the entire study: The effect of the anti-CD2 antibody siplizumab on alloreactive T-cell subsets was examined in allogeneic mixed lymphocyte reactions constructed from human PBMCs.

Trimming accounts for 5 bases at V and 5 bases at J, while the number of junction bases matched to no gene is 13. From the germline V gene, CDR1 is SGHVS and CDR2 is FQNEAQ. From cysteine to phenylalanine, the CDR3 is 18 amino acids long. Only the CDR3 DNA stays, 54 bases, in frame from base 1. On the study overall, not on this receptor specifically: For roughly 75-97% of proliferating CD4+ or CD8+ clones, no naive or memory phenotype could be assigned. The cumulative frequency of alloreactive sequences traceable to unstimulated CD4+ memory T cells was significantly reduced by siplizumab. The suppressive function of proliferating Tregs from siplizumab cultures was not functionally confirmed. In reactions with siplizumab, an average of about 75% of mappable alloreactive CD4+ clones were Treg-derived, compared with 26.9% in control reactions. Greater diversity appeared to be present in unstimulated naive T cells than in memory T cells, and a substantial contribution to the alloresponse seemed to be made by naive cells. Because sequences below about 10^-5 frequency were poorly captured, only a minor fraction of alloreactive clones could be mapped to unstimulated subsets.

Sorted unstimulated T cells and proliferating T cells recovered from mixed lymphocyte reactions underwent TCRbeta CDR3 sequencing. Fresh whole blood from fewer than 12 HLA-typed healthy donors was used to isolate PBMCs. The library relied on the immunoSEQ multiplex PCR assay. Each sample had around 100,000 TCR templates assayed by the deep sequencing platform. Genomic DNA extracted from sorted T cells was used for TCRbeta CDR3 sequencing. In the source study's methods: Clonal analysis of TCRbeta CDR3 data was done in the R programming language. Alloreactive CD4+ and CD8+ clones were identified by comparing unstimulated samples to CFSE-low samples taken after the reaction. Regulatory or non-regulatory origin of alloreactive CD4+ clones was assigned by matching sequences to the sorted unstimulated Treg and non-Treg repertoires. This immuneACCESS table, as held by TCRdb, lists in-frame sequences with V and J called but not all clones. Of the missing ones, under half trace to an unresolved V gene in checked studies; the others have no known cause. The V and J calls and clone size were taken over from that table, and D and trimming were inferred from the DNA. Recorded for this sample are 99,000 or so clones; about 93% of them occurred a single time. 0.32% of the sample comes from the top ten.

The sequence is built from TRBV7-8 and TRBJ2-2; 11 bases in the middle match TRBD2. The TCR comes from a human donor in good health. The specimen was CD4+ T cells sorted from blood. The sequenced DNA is TGTGCCAGCAGCGCCGCGGCCCTAGCGGGAGGTCGAACCGGGGAGCTGTTTTTT. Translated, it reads CASSAAALAGGRTGELFF. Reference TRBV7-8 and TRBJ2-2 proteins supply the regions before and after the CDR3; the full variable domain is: GAGVSQSPRYKVAKRGQDVALRCDPISGHVSLFWYQQALGQGPEFLTYFQNEAQLDKSGLPSDRFFAERPEGSVSTLKIQRTQQEDSAVYLCASSAAALAGGRTGELFFGEGSRLTVL.